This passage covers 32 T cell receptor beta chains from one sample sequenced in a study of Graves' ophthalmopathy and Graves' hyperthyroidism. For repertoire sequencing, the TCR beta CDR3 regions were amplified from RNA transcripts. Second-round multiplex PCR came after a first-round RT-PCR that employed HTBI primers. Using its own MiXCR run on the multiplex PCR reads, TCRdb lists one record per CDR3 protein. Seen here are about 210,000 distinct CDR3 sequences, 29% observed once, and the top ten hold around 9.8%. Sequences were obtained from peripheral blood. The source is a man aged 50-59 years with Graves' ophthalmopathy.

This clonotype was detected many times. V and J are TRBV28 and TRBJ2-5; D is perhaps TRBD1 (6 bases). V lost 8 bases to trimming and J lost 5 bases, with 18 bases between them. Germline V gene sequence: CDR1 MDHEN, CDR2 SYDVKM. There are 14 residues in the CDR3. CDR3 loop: CASSGHRGQETQYF. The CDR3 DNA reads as TGTGCCAGCTCGGGACATCGGGGCCAGGAGACCCAGTACTTC.

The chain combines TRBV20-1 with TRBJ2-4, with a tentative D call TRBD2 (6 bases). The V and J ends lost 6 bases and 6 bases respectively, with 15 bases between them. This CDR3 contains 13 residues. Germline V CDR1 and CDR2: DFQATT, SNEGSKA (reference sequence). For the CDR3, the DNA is TGCAGTGCCCGCGGACGCGGGGTAAACATTCAGTACTTC. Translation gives CSARGRGVNIQYF.

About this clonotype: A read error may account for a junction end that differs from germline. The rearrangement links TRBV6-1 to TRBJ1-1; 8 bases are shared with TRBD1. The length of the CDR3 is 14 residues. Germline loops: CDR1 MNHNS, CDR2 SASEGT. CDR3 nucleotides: TGTGCCAGCAGTGAATTAGAAGGACAGGGTGAAACTTTCTTT. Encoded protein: CASSELEGQGETFF.

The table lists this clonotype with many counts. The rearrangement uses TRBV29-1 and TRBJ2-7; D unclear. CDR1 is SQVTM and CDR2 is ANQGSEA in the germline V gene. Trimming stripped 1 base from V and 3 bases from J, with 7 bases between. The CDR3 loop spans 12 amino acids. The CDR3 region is CSVEVGNYEQYF. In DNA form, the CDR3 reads TGCAGCGTTGAAGTCGGAAACTACGAGCAGTACTTC.

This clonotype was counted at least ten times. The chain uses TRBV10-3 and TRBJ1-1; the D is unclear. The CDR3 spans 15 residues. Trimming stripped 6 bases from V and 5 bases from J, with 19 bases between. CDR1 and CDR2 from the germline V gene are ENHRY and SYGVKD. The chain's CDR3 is CAISIHATRTTEAFF. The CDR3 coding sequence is TGTGCCATCAGCATTCACGCGACAAGGACGACTGAAGCTTTCTTT.

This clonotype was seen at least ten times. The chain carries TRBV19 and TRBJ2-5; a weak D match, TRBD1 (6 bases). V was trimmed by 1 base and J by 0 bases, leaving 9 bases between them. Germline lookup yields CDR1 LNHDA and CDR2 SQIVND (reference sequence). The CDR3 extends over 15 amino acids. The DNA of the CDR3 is TGTGCCAGTAGTATAGGAACAGGGTACCAAGAGACCCAGTACTTC. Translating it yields CASSIGTGYQETQYF.

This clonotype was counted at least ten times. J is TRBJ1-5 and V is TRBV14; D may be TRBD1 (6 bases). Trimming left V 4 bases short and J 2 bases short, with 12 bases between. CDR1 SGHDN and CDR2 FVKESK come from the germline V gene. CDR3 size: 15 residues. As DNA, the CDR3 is TGTGCCAGCAGCCTTACAGGGTGTTGCAATCAGCCCCAGCATTTT. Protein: CASSLTGCCNQPQHF.

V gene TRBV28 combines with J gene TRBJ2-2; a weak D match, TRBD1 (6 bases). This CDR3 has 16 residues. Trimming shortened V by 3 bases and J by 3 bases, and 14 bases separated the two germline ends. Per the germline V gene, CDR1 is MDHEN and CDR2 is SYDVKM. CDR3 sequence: CASSFLGTRYTGELFF. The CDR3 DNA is TGTGCCAGCAGTTTTCTCGGGACACGATACACCGGGGAGCTGTTTTTT.

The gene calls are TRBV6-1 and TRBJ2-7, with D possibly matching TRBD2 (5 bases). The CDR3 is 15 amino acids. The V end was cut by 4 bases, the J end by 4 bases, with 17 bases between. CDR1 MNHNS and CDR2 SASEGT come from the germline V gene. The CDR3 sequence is CASSASRGPYYEQYF. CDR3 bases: TGTGCCAGCAGTGCCAGCCGGGGTCCCTATTACGAGCAGTACTTC.

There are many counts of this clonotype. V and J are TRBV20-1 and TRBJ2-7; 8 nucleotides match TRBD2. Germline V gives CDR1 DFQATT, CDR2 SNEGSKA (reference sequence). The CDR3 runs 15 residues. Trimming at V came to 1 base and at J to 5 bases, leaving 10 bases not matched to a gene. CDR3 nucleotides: TGCAGTGCTAGAGTTGAAGCGGGAGAAGTAAACGAGCAGTACTTC. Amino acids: CSARVEAGEVNEQYF.

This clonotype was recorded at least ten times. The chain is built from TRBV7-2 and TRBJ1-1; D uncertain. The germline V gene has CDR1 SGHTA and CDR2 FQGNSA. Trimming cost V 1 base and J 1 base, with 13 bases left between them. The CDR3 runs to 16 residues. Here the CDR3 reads CASSLETRHPNTEAFF. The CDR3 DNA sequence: TGTGCCAGCAGCTTAGAAACTCGACACCCGAACACTGAAGCTTTCTTT.

The CDR3 nucleotides are TGTGCCAGCGCTGGTCTGGGGGACATTCAGTACTTC. Its protein product is CASAGLGDIQYF. V gene TRBV6-1 combines with J gene TRBJ2-4, with D perhaps assigned TRBD1 or TRBD2 (5 bases each). The germline CDR1 and CDR2 sequences are MNHNS and SASEGT. Trimming left V 8 bases short and J 8 bases short, with 13 bases between. The CDR3 spans 12 residues.

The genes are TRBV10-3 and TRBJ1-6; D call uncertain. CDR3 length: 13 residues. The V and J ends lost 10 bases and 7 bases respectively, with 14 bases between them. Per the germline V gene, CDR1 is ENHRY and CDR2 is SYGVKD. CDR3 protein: CATSDGLNSPLHF. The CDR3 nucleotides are TGTGCCACCTCGGACGGCCTAAATTCACCCCTCCACTTT.

CDR3 coding DNA: TGTGCCAGCAGTGTGACAGGGCTCCAAGAGACCCAGTACTTC. This translates into CASSVTGLQETQYF. V is TRBV6-1 and J is TRBJ2-5, with 7 bases matching TRBD1. The CDR3 spans 14 residues. Trimming took 4 bases from V and 1 from J; bases not matched to a gene: 3. Germline lookup yields CDR1 MNHNS and CDR2 SASEGT.

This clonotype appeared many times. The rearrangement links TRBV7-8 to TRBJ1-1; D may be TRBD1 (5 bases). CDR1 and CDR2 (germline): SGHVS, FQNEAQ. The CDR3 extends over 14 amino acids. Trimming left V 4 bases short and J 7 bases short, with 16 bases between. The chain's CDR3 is CASSSLRESSEAFF. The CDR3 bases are TGTGCCAGCAGCTCTCTCAGGGAGAGTAGTGAAGCTTTCTTT.

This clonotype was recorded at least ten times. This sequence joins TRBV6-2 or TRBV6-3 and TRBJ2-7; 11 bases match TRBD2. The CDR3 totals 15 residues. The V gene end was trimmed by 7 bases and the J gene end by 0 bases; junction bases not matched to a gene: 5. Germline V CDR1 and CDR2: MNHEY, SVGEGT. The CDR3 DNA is TGTGCCAGCACTTCTAGCGGGAGGTTCTCCTACGAGCAGTACTTC. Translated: CASTSSGRFSYEQYF.

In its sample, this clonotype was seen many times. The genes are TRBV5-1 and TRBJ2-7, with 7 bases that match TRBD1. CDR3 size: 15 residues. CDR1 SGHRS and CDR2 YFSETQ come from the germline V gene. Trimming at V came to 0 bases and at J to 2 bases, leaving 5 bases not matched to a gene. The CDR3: CASSLDAGGPYEQYF. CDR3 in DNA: TGCGCCAGCAGCTTGGATGCAGGGGGTCCCTACGAGCAGTACTTC.

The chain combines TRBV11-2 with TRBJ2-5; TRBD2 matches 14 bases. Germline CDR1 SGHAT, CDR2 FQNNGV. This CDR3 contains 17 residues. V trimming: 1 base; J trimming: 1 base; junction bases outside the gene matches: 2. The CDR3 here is CASSLGTSGGSQETQYF. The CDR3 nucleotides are TGTGCCAGCAGCTTAGGGACTAGCGGGGGGTCCCAAGAGACCCAGTACTTC.

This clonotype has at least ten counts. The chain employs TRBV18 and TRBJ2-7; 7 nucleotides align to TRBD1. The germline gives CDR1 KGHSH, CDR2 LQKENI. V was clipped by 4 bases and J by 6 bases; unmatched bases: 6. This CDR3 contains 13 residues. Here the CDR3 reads CASSLGQSGEQYF. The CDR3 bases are TGTGCCAGCTCACTGGGACAGAGTGGCGAGCAGTACTTC.

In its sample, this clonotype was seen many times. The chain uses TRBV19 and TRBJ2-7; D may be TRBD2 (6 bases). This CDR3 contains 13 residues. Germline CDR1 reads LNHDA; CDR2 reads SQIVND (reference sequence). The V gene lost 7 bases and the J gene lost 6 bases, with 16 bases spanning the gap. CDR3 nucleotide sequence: TGTGCCAGTACCACCCACGAGGGAGGCGAGCAGTACTTC. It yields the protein CASTTHEGGEQYF.

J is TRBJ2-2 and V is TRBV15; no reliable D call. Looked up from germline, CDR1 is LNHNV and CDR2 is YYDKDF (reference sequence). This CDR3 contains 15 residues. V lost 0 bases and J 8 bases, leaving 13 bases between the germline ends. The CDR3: CATSRDLLIPGELFF. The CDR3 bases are TGTGCCACCAGCAGAGATTTACTGATCCCGGGGGAGCTGTTTTTT.

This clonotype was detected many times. CDR3 residues: CASKTGTSNQPQHF. Here the CDR3 DNA reads TGTGCCAGCAAGACAGGGACTAGCAATCAGCCCCAGCATTTT. The chain combines TRBV2 with TRBJ1-5; 7 bases map to TRBD1. Trimming removed 7 bases from V and 0 bases from J; junction bases left unmatched: 3. The CDR3 contains 14 residues. The germline V gene encodes CDR1 SNHLY and CDR2 FYNNEI. The full variable domain, rest sourced from reference TRBV2 and TRBJ1-5, is EPEVTQTPSHQVTQMGQEVILRCVPISNHLYFYWYRQILGQKVEFLVSFYNNEISEKSEIFDDQFSVERPDGSNFTLKIRSTKLEDSAMYFCASKTGTSNQPQHFGDGTRLSIL.

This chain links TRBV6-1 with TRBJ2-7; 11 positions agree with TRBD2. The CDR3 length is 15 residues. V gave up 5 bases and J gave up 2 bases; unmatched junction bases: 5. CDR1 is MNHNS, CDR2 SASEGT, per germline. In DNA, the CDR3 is TGTGCCAGCAGTCAGACTAGCGGGATTGCCTACGAGCAGTACTTC. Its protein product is CASSQTSGIAYEQYF.

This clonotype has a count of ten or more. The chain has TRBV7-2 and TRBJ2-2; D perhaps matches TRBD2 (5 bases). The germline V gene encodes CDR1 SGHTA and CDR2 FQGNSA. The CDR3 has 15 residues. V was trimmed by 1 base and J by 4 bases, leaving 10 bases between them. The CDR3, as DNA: TGTGCCAGCAGCTTAGTAGCGCAAGGCACCGGGGAGCTGTTTTTT. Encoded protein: CASSLVAQGTGELFF.

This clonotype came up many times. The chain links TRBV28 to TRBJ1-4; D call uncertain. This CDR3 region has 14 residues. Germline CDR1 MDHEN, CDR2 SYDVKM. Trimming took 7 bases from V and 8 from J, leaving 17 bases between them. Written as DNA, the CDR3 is TGTGCCAGCAAAGCGGGGTCGTCGTACGAAAAACTGTTTTTT. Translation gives CASKAGSSYEKLFF. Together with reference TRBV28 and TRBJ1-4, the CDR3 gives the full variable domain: DVKVTQSSRYLVKRTGEKVFLECVQDMDHENMFWYRQDPGLGLRLIYFSYDVKMKEKGDIPEGYSVSREKKERFSLILESASTNQTSMYLCASKAGSSYEKLFFGSGTQLSVL.

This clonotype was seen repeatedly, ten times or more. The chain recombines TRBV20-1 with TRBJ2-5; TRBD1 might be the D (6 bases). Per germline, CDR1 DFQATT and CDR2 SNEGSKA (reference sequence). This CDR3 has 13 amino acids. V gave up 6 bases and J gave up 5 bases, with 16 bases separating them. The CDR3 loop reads CSAGEGQGETQYF. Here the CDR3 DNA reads TGCAGTGCGGGAGAGGGCCAGGGGGAGACCCAGTACTTC.

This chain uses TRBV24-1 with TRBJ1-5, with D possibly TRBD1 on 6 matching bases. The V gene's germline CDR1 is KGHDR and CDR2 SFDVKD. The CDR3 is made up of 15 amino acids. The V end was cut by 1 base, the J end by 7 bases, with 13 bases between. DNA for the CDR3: TGTGCCACCAGTGATTTCAGGGGAGCGGGGCAGCCCCAGCATTTT. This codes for CATSDFRGAGQPQHF.

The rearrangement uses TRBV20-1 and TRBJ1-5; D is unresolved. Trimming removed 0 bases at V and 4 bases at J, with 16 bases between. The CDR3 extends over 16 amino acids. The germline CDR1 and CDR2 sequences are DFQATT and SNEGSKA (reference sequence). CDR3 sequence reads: CSARDYPRHANQPQHF. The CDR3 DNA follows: TGCAGTGCTAGAGATTATCCGAGGCATGCGAATCAGCCCCAGCATTTT.

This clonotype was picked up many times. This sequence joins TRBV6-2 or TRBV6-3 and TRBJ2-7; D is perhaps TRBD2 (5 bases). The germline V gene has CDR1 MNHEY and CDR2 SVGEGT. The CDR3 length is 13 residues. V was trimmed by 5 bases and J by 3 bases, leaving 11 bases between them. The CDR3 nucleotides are TGTGCCAGCAGTGGACGAGGAGGCTACGAGCAGTACTTC. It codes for CASSGRGGYEQYF.

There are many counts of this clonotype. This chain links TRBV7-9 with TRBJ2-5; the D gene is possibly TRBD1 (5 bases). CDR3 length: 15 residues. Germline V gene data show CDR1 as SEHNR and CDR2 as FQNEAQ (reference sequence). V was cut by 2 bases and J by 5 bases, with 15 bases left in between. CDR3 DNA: TGTGCCAGCAGCTTATCTTCCACAAAGGGGGAGACCCAGTACTTC. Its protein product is CASSLSSTKGETQYF.

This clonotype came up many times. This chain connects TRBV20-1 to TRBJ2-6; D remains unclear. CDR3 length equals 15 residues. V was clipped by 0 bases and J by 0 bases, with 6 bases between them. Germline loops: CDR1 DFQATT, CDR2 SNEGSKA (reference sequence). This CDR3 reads CSARDLISGANVLTF. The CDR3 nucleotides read TGCAGTGCTAGAGATTTGATCTCTGGGGCCAACGTCCTGACTTTC.

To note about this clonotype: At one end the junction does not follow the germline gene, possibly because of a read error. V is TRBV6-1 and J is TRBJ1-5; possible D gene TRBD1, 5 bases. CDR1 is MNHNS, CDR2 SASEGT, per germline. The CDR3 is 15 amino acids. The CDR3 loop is CASREEAGSRQPQHF. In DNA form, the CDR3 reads TGTGCCAGCAGGGAAGAGGCAGGGTCGAGGCAGCCCCAGCATTTT.